This entry lists 14 T cell receptor beta chains sequenced from one sample in a study of T cells in Graves' hyperthyroidism and ophthalmopathy. The TCR beta CDR3 regions underwent amplification using RNA transcripts as the source. With the HTBI primer set, the TCR CDR3 went through a first round of RT-PCR. Each CDR3 protein gets one entry after TCRdb re-called the multiplex PCR reads with MiXCR. The sample holds approximately 360,000 distinct CDR3 sequences, 25% seen once. The sample was blood. These receptors were collected from a man between 50 and 59 years old with Graves' hyperthyroidism.

This clonotype was recorded many times. V is TRBV29-1 and J is TRBJ2-3; 9 nucleotides line up with TRBD2. Germline V lookup: CDR1 SQVTM, CDR2 ANQGSEA. The CDR3 sequence is 13 residues long. The trim removed 4 bases at V and 6 bases at J, leaving 5 bases unmatched. The CDR3 region is CSVARGRGDTQYF. The CDR3 DNA follows: TGCAGCGTTGCGCGCGGGAGGGGCGATACGCAGTATTTT.

Points on this clonotype: This may be a read error, as it is one base from a much larger clone. CDR3 coding DNA: TGTGCCAGCAGCCGCCCGACTAGCGGGAGAGCCTGCAATGAGCAGTTCTTC. Translating it yields CASSRPTSGRACNEQFF. This chain uses TRBV3-1 with TRBJ2-1, with 12 nucleotides matching TRBD2. This CDR3 is 17 amino acids long. Germline-derived CDR1 and CDR2 are LGHDT and YNNKEL (reference sequence). Trimming took 4 bases from V and 6 from J; bases not matched to a gene: 10.

The chain couples TRBV12-3 or TRBV12-4 to TRBJ1-4, with 8 positions matching TRBD1. The junction had 5 bases not matched to a gene; V was cut back by 6 bases and J by 5 bases. The CDR3 covers 14 residues. The CDR3 reads CASSLTGENEKLFF. In nucleotides, the CDR3 is TGTGCCAGCAGCCTGACAGGGGAGAATGAAAAACTGTTTTTT.

The chain links TRBV9 to TRBJ2-3; tentatively, D is TRBD1 or TRBD2 (7 bases each). This CDR3 is 15 amino acids long. The germline V gene has CDR1 SGDLS and CDR2 YYNGEE. V was cut by 7 bases and J by 2 bases, with 17 bases left in between. CDR3 nucleotide sequence: TGTGCCAGCCAGGGGGGGACACACCACACAGATACGCAGTATTTT. Protein: CASQGGTHHTDTQYF. The full variable domain, its missing parts supplied by reference TRBV9 and TRBJ2-3, is DSGVTQTPKHLITATGQRVTLRCSPRSGDLSVYWYQQSLDQGLQFLIQYYNGEERAKGNILERFSAQQFPDLHSELNLSSLELGDSALYFCASQGGTHHTDTQYFGPGTRLTVL.

This clonotype occurred many times. The chain joins TRBV11-2 to TRBJ2-7; 10 bases map to TRBD2. J was trimmed by 0 bases and V by 5 bases; bases with no gene match: 7. The CDR3 is 16 amino acids. Germline V gives CDR1 SGHAT, CDR2 FQNNGV. The CDR3 nucleotides read TGTGCCAGCAGCCCCTCACTAGCGGGGAACTCCTACGAGCAGTACTTC. This translates into CASSPSLAGNSYEQYF. The complete variable domain, with remaining parts taken from reference TRBV11-2 and TRBJ2-7, reads EAGVAQSPRYKIIEKRQSVAFWCNPISGHATLYWYQQILGQGPKLLIQFQNNGVVDDSQLPKDRFSAERLKGVDSTLKIQPAKLEDSAVYLCASSPSLAGNSYEQYFGPGTRLTVT.

This clonotype appeared a few times. The chain employs TRBV7-9 and TRBJ1-5; no definite D call. Germline assignment: CDR1 SEHNR and CDR2 FQNEAQ (reference sequence). The CDR3 runs to 15 residues. Trimming removed 4 bases from V and 2 bases from J, with 12 bases in between. The CDR3 region is CASSSDPGGNQPQHF. As DNA, the CDR3 is TGTGCCAGCAGCTCCGACCCAGGTGGCAATCAGCCCCAGCATTTT.

This clonotype was detected ten times or more. The V and J genes are TRBV3-1 and TRBJ2-3; D call uncertain. Deletions cut 5 bases from V and 6 bases from J, with 15 bases between. CDR1 is LGHDT, CDR2 YNNKEL, per germline (reference sequence). The CDR3 sequence is 14 residues long. CDR3 DNA sequence: TGTGCCAGCAGCGCTTCTTGGCCCCCGGATACGCAGTATTTT. It encodes CASSASWPPDTQYF.

This clonotype was recorded many times. The chain combines TRBV2 with TRBJ2-3; 13 positions agree with TRBD2. Germline V gene lookup returns CDR1 SNHLY and CDR2 FYNNEI. The CDR3 loop spans 15 amino acids. J lost 6 bases, V lost 6 bases, and 6 bases had no gene match. For the CDR3, the DNA is TGTGCCAGCAGGAGGACTAGCGGGAGTCCCGATACGCAGTATTTT. Amino acid sequence: CASRRTSGSPDTQYF.

This clonotype was recorded at least ten times. This rearrangement joins TRBV20-1 to TRBJ2-1; 8 nucleotides agree with TRBD2. V gave up 4 bases and J gave up 7 bases; unmatched junction bases: 21. The CDR3 sequence is 18 residues long. CDR1 and CDR2 (germline): DFQATT, SNEGSKA (reference sequence). The CDR3 region has the DNA TGCAGTGCTAAGGAGCAAGGGGTTGCGGGAGGCGGGTATAATGAGCAGTTCTTC. Translation gives CSAKEQGVAGGGYNEQFF.

The sample holds many counts of this clonotype. The J gene is TRBJ2-5, the V gene TRBV7-9, with no clear D. Germline assignment: CDR1 SEHNR and CDR2 FQNEAQ (reference sequence). There are 12 residues in the CDR3. Trimming stripped 5 bases from V and 7 bases from J, with 11 bases between. The DNA of the CDR3 is TGTGCCAGCAGCCCCGGCCCCGGGACCCAGTACTTC. It translates to CASSPGPGTQYF.

This clonotype was observed many times. The chain joins TRBV7-3 to TRBJ1-1; D uncertain. Germline CDR1 reads SGHTA; CDR2 reads FQGTGA. V shed 2 bases and J shed 1 base, with 5 bases lying between them. The CDR3 runs to 13 residues. CDR3 loop: CASSLGANTEAFF. Written as DNA, the CDR3 is TGTGCCAGCAGCTTAGGAGCGAACACTGAAGCTTTCTTT.

Note on this clonotype: A much larger clone is a single base away; this may be a read error. The genes are TRBV5-5 and TRBJ2-2; D is ambiguous. The CDR3 is 13 residues long. V was cut by 1 base and J by 6 bases, with 7 bases left in between. CDR1 is SGHKS and CDR2 is YYEKEE in the germline V gene (reference sequence). Written as DNA, the CDR3 is TGTGCCAGCAGCTTGTATGTGCCCGGGGAGCTGTTTTTT. This translates into CASSLYVPGELFF.

The V call is TRBV28, the J call TRBJ1-3; D perhaps matches TRBD1 (5 bases). CDR3 length equals 13 residues. Trimming shortened V by 10 bases and J by 4 bases, and 14 bases separated the two germline ends. Germline CDR1 MDHEN, CDR2 SYDVKM. The CDR3, as DNA: TGTGCCACGGGACGGGGCTTGGGAAACACCATATATTTT. It codes for CATGRGLGNTIYF.

The chain is built from TRBV7-3 and TRBJ2-1, with 11 bases matching TRBD2. CDR1 SGHTA and CDR2 FQGTGA come from the germline V gene. The CDR3 sequence is 15 residues long. With 6 bases clipped from V and 9 bases from J, the junction kept 10 bases outside the gene matches. CDR3 coding DNA: TGTGCCAGCAGACCCACTAGCGGGAGTCAGGGTGAGCAGTTCTTC. Translating it yields CASRPTSGSQGEQFF.